Below are 10 T cell receptor beta chains sequenced from a single sample in a study of CD8 T cells in Susac syndrome (dated by TCRdb to between 2018 and 2020). To prepare the library, the immunoSEQ multiplex PCR assay was applied. RNA was extracted using the RNeasy kit, and roughly 0.45 to 1 ug of the RNA was reverse transcribed with random hexamers. TCRdb reran the public reads through fastp at Q25 and MiXCR, keeping productive beta chains. One record per CDR3 amino acid sequence lists the most common genes and DNA. In this sample the table shows about 85,000 distinct CDR3 sequences, just under 95% of which occur a single time. The ten biggest clones cover about 0.45% of the sample. Sample: CD8+ T cells from PBMCs. These receptors were taken from a human donor with Susac syndrome.

The CDR3 sequence is CASSQVAGETGELFF. The CDR3 DNA reads as TGTGCCAGCAGCCAGGTGGCGGGAGAAACCGGGGAGCTGTTTTTT. The chain couples TRBV3-1 to TRBJ2-2, with 7 positions matching TRBD2. Germline V gives CDR1 LGHDT, CDR2 YNNKEL (reference sequence). This CDR3 has 15 amino acids. V dropped 3 bases and J dropped 5; count of bases not matched to a gene: 6.

V is TRBV29-1 and J is TRBJ1-1; D gene ambiguous. This CDR3 spans 9 amino acids. In germline, CDR1 is SQVTM, CDR2 ANQGSEA. V dropped 5 bases and J dropped 7 bases, with 5 bases sitting between them. CDR3 DNA sequence: TGCAGCGTTAGCGGTGAAGCTTTCTTT. This encodes CSVSGEAFF.

The gene calls are TRBV4-1 and TRBJ2-1; D is possibly TRBD2 (6 bases). There are 16 residues in the CDR3. Between the trimmed V and J ends, which lost 0 bases and 7 bases, there was a span of 16 bases. Germline V gives CDR1 MGHRA, CDR2 YSYEKL. The CDR3 DNA is TGCGCCAGCAGCCAAGACAGGGAGGTAGCTTTTAATGAGCAGTTCTTC. Translating it yields CASSQDREVAFNEQFF.

The chain recombines TRBV2 with TRBJ2-5; no clear D gene. The CDR3 has 15 amino acids. Between the trimmed V and J ends, which lost 2 bases and 2 bases, there was a span of 12 bases. Germline CDR1 and CDR2: SNHLY and FYNNEI. CDR3 amino acids: CASSEWLRRQETQYF. The CDR3 region has the DNA TGTGCCAGCAGTGAATGGTTGAGGCGGCAAGAGACCCAGTACTTC.

V and J are TRBV10-3 and TRBJ2-7; D remains ambiguous. The CDR3 spans 12 residues. CDR1 and CDR2 (germline): ENHRY, SYGVKD. V gave up 3 bases and J gave up 3 bases, with 6 bases separating them. The CDR3 region is CAISEESYEQYF. The CDR3, as DNA: TGTGCCATCAGTGAAGAGAGCTACGAGCAGTACTTC.

The chain joins TRBV19 to TRBJ2-4; no firm D call. This CDR3 is 12 amino acids long. In germline, CDR1 is LNHDA, CDR2 SQIVND (reference sequence). Trimming left V 7 bases short and J 7 bases short, with 11 bases between. Written as DNA, the CDR3 is TGTGCCAGTAACTTAGCCGGGAACATTCAGTACTTC. Its translation: CASNLAGNIQYF.

V and J are TRBV20-1 and TRBJ2-7; unclear D gene. Trimming cost V 0 bases and J 4 bases, with 13 bases left between them. CDR1 and CDR2 from the germline V gene are DFQATT and SNEGSKA (reference sequence). The CDR3 sequence is 14 residues long. The CDR3 spells CSARDLSAQYEQYF. Written as DNA, the CDR3 is TGCAGTGCTAGAGATTTAAGCGCCCAATACGAGCAGTACTTC.

The chain employs TRBV7-3 and TRBJ2-1; D not certain. CDR3 length equals 12 residues. Trimming shortened V by 5 bases and J by 7 bases, and 9 bases separated the two germline ends. Germline V gene data show CDR1 as SGHTA and CDR2 as FQGTGA. CDR3 sequence: CASSDGWNEQFF. The CDR3 DNA follows: TGTGCCAGCAGCGACGGTTGGAATGAGCAGTTCTTC.

This clonotype has a single count. This chain links TRBV20-1 with TRBJ2-3; 9 bases are a match to TRBD2. This CDR3 region has 14 residues. The germline V gene encodes CDR1 DFQATT and CDR2 SNEGSKA (reference sequence). V shed 5 bases, J shed 5 bases, and the junction held 8 bases outside the gene matches. The CDR3 is CSAAGTSILDTQYF. The DNA for the CDR3 is TGCAGTGCTGCCGGGACTAGCATTTTAGATACGCAGTATTTT.

The rearrangement uses TRBV29-1 and TRBJ1-1, with a weak D call TRBD1 (5 bases). The germline V and J ends were trimmed by 8 bases and 1 base, with 14 bases remaining between them. The CDR3 runs 13 residues. CDR1 is SQVTM and CDR2 is ANQGSEA in the germline V gene. The CDR3 protein is CSTRGGTNTEAFF. For the CDR3, the DNA is TGCAGCACGAGGGGTGGGACGAACACTGAAGCTTTCTTT.